The T cell receptor (beta chain) under discussion was sequenced for a study of graft-versus-host responses after intestinal transplantation. Processing released intraepithelial and lamina propria lymphocytes from the graft tissue. This CDR3 comprises 15 residues. CDR1 is SGHAT and CDR2 is FQNNGV in the germline V gene. V was clipped by 2 bases and J by 3 bases; unmatched bases: 2. Only in-frame clones appear in the TCRdb table, and some are missing; sequencing was by immunoSEQ multiplex PCR. The table lists approximately 11,000 clones, under 85% of them singletons. The material sequenced was ileum tissue, taken 23 days after intestinal transplant. The rearrangement links TRBV11-2 to TRBJ2-7, with TRBD2 identical over 12 bases. The source is a human patient who received an intestinal transplant, so some T cells may come from the graft donor. Here the CDR3 DNA reads TGTGCCAGCAGCTTACTAGCGGGAGGGTTCTACGAGCAGTACTTC. Residues: CASSLLAGGFYEQYF.